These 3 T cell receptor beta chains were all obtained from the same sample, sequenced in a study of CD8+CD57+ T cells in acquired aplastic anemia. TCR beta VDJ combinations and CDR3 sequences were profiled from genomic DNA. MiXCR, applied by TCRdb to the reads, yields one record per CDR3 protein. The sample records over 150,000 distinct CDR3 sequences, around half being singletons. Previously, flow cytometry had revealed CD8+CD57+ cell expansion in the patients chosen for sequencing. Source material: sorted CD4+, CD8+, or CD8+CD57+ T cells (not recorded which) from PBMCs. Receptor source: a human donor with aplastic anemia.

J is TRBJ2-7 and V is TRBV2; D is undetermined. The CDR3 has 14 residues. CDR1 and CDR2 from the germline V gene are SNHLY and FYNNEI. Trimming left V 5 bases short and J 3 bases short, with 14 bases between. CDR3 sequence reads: CASSSLASSYEQYF. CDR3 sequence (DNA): TGTGCCAGCAGTTCCCTTGCCTCCAGCTACGAGCAGTACTTC.

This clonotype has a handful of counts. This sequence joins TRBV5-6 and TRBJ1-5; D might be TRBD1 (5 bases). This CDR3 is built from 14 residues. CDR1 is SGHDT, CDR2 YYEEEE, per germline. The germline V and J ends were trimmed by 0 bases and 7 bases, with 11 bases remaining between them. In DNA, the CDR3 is TGTGCCAGCAGCTTGGGGGGGGATAGGCAGCCCCAGCATTTT. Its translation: CASSLGGDRQPQHF.

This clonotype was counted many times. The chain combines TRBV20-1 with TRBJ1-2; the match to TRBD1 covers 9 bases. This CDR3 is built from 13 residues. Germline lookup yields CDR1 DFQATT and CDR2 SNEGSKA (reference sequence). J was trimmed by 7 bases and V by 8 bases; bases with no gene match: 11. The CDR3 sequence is CSYLQGASGGYTF. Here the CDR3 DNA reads TGCAGTTACTTACAGGGGGCTAGCGGTGGCTACACCTTC.